The 2 T cell receptor beta chains below come from one sample, sequenced in a study of T cell repertoires in cytomegalovirus infection. Which antigens these TCRs recognize remains unknown. TCRdb analysed the reads with MiXCR anew, one entry per CDR3 protein. The sample consists of some 350,000 distinct CDR3 sequences, 25% to 35% of them appearing once. Material: cultured PBMCs, obtained from culture after CMV antigen stimulation. These TCRs come from a human donor in good health (CMV status not recorded). Some clones in this sample may be carry-over from other donors' samples.

This chain links TRBV5-1 with TRBJ2-1, with 11 bases that match TRBD2. Trimming removed 3 bases from V and 0 bases from J; junction bases left unmatched: 8. Germline loops: CDR1 SGHRS, CDR2 YFSETQ. The CDR3 sequence is 18 residues long. The CDR3 here is CASSSPLAGASSYNEQFF. The CDR3, as DNA: TGCGCCAGCAGCTCACCACTAGCGGGAGCCAGCTCCTACAATGAGCAGTTCTTC.

V is TRBV27 and J is TRBJ2-2; D uncertain. The CDR3 contains 12 residues. Germline V gene data show CDR1 as MNHEY and CDR2 as SMNVEV (reference sequence). The V and J ends lost 10 bases and 7 bases respectively, with 13 bases between them. CDR3 DNA sequence: TGTGCCACCTCCGGTGGGTTCGGGGAGCTGTTTTTT. Translating gives CATSGGFGELFF.